A single sample is the source of the 2 T cell receptor beta chains below, sequenced in a study of monozygotic twins with inflammatory bowel disease. TCRdb reworked the 5' RACE reads into one entry per CDR3 protein, no DNA. This sample's clone table lists about 170,000 distinct CDR3 sequences. The sequenced sample was blood. These receptors originate from a human donor with ulcerative colitis or Crohn's disease, or a healthy co-twin of an affected twin (not recorded which).

The chain recombines TRBV4-2 with TRBJ2-1; no DNA is available, so the TRBD2 call from TCRdb remains unchecked. CDR1 and CDR2 from the germline V gene are LGHNA and YNFKEQ. The CDR3 sequence is 15 residues long. The CDR3 protein is CASAPLAGDGNEQFF.

The genes are TRBV7-2 and TRBJ1-1; TCRdb's D gene call, TRBD1, goes unchecked for lack of DNA. Germline V lookup: CDR1 SGHTA, CDR2 FQGNSA. The CDR3 consists of 15 residues. CDR3 amino acids: CASSLDRATHTEAFF.